The next 9 T cell receptor beta chains were all read from a single sample in a study of T-cell memory formation after mild COVID-19. TCRdb called the 5' RACE reads again in MiXCR, with one record for every CDR3 protein. The sample includes around 200,000 distinct CDR3 sequences, around 9.5% seen only once; the top ten take roughly 3.5%. Sample: PBMCs or a T cell subset sorted from them (not recorded which). These receptor sequences come from a man aged 18 to 35 who had mild COVID-19 (a few samples of this study predate the infection). Cell type and time point are not known.

This clonotype occurred many times. The chain uses TRBV7-2 and TRBJ2-1; perhaps TRBD2 as D (5 bases). Germline CDR1 reads SGHTA; CDR2 reads FQGNSA. The CDR3 runs 11 residues. V gave up 4 bases and J gave up 10 bases, with 8 bases separating them. The CDR3 coding sequence is TGTGCCAGCAGCTCTAGCCGGGAGCAGTTCTTC. The encoded protein is CASSSSREQFF.

This clonotype has just a few counts. The chain is built from TRBV4-1 and TRBJ1-5; 7 bases fit TRBD1. V gave up 4 bases and J gave up 7 bases; unmatched junction bases: 10. This CDR3 has 15 amino acids. The germline CDR1 and CDR2 sequences are MGHRA and YSYEKL. The CDR3, as DNA: TGCGCCAGCAGCCTATCTACAGGGGAAGGGCAGCCCCAGCATTTT. It specifies CASSLSTGEGQPQHF.

In its sample, this clonotype was seen a few times. The chain carries TRBV27 and TRBJ2-1, with 11 bases matching TRBD2. The V gene end was trimmed by 3 bases and the J gene end by 9 bases; junction bases not matched to a gene: 19. There are 19 residues in the CDR3. CDR1 MNHEY and CDR2 SMNVEV come from the germline V gene (reference sequence). The CDR3 loop reads CASSFSISLAGGVVSEQFF. In nucleotides, the CDR3 is TGTGCCAGCAGTTTCTCCATCTCGCTAGCGGGGGGTGTCGTAAGTGAGCAGTTCTTC.

The chain recombines TRBV4-3 with TRBJ2-1; weak D call: TRBD1 (5 bases). CDR1 and CDR2 from the germline V gene are LGHNA and YSLEER. The CDR3 runs to 14 residues. Between the trimmed V and J ends, which lost 3 bases and 7 bases, there was a span of 13 bases. CDR3 protein: CASSQHGQGNEQFF. The CDR3 bases are TGCGCCAGCAGCCAGCATGGCCAGGGTAATGAGCAGTTCTTC.

The chain uses TRBV7-3 and TRBJ2-1; no clear D gene. Trimming took 5 bases from V and 10 from J, leaving 15 bases between them. CDR3 length equals 13 residues. Germline loops: CDR1 SGHTA, CDR2 FQGTGA. The CDR3: CASSPDWGSEQFF. The CDR3 nucleotides read TGTGCCAGCAGCCCTGACTGGGGTAGCGAGCAGTTCTTC.

In this sample, this clonotype turned up many times. The chain is built from TRBV7-2 and TRBJ2-5; the D call may be TRBD1 or TRBD2 (5 bases each). The germline gives CDR1 SGHTA, CDR2 FQGNSA. This CDR3 has 14 residues. Trimming took 0 bases from V and 3 from J, leaving 8 bases between them. The CDR3 sequence is CASSLAGTEETQYF. The CDR3 DNA sequence: TGTGCCAGCAGCTTAGCGGGGACGGAAGAGACCCAGTACTTC.

This clonotype was observed a few times. The CDR3 loop is CASSLGTGFTGELFF. CDR3 nucleotide sequence: TGTGCCAGCAGCTTAGGGACAGGCTTCACCGGGGAGCTGTTTTTT. This chain joins TRBV5-6 and TRBJ2-2; TRBD1 agrees at 8 bases. The V gene end was trimmed by 2 bases and the J gene end by 4 bases; junction bases not matched to a gene: 4. Looked up from germline, CDR1 is SGHDT and CDR2 is YYEEEE. This CDR3 region has 15 residues.

This clonotype appeared many times. The J gene is TRBJ2-1, the V gene TRBV5-1, with 8 bases aligning to TRBD2. Germline CDR1 reads SGHRS; CDR2 reads YFSETQ. V was pared by 8 bases and J by 10 bases, with 17 bases of the junction left unmatched. This CDR3 has 15 residues. The CDR3 bases are TGCGCCAGTATGGCCGGGGGGGGCGGTTCCCCCGAGCAGTTCTTC. It yields the protein CASMAGGGGSPEQFF.

This clonotype was detected a few times. The CDR3 sequence: CASSQAEGVDNEQFF. In DNA, the CDR3 is TGCGCCAGCAGCCAAGCCGAGGGGGTAGACAATGAGCAGTTCTTC. The chain links TRBV4-3 to TRBJ2-1; tentatively, D is TRBD1 (6 bases). Germline V gene lookup returns CDR1 LGHNA and CDR2 YSLEER. Between the trimmed V and J ends, which lost 1 base and 5 bases, there was a span of 12 bases. CDR3 size: 15 residues.